This T cell receptor (beta chain) is from a study of shared clonotypes between healthy human individuals. Whole-study results and caveats: Since donors were few, the genetic and exposure-history diversity represented was limited.

About this clone itself: The target antigen is unknown.

The donor population consisted of healthy HIV-negative adults with no recent acute infections or vaccinations. The assay was run at deep level. In replicate PCRs of unsorted PBMC, around 300 ng DNA, 25,000 to 35,000 T cell genomes, was used. The protocol was immunoSEQ multiplex PCR, while the TCRdb copy is restricted to in-frame clones and leaves out a portion. The data hold hundreds of thousands of clones, with around 77% observed a single time. The clonotype was recovered from a woman aged 40 to 50 in good health. Some clones in this sample may be carry-over from other donors' samples. Material: PBMCs.

This CDR3 reads CASTPATSTDTQYF. The CDR3 DNA sequence: TGTGCCAGCACTCCGGCCACTAGCACAGATACGCAGTATTTT. V usage is TRBV6-6 and J usage is TRBJ2-3; D is unclear. This CDR3 has 14 residues. V lost 7 bases and J lost 0, with 11 bases in between. Germline assignment: CDR1 MNHNY and CDR2 SVGAGI (reference sequence).